These 8 T cell receptor beta chains came from one sample sequenced in a study of cytomegalovirus exposure and HLA in healthy donors. PCR employed 60 Vbeta and 13 Jbeta primers. Some clones are missing from TCRdb's copy, which holds only in-frame ones; the method was immunoSEQ multiplex PCR. Of over 100,000 clones in the sample, about 70% are singletons; the top ten hold nearly 0.9%. The sequencing sample was made of PBMCs. These receptors were obtained from a woman aged 25 to 39 in good health and CMV-seronegative.

The rearrangement links TRBV6-1 to TRBJ1-1; D uncertain. CDR3 size: 14 residues. The ends were cut back, 4 bases at V and 1 base at J, with 10 bases in the middle. Germline V CDR1 and CDR2: MNHNS, SASEGT. CDR3 residues: CASSVHGRNTEAFF. The CDR3 bases are TGTGCCAGCAGTGTGCACGGGAGGAACACTGAAGCTTTCTTT.

Turning to this clone: The sample carries other DNA sequences with the same CDR3. V usage is TRBV7-9 and J usage is TRBJ2-3; D not resolved. CDR1 is SEHNR and CDR2 is FQNEAQ in the germline V gene (reference sequence). V lost 0 bases to trimming and J lost 2 bases, with 6 bases between them. The CDR3 contains 14 residues. The CDR3 spells CASSLAQATDTQYF. The DNA of the CDR3 is TGTGCCAGCAGCTTAGCGCAAGCCACAGATACGCAGTATTTT.

The chain uses TRBV7-3 and TRBJ1-1; D perhaps matches TRBD1 (6 bases). Germline CDR1 and CDR2: SGHTA and FQGTGA. V was cut by 2 bases and J by 1 base, with 14 bases left in between. The CDR3 is made up of 16 amino acids. In DNA form, the CDR3 reads TGTGCCAGCAGCTTATGGTCAATACAGGGGAACACTGAAGCTTTCTTT. Protein sequence: CASSLWSIQGNTEAFF.

CDR3 protein: CASSQVASRDTQYF. The CDR3 nucleotides are TGCGCCAGCAGCCAAGTAGCGAGTCGAGATACGCAGTATTTT. The V gene is TRBV4-3, the J gene TRBJ2-3; possible D gene TRBD2, 5 bases. Germline V gene sequence: CDR1 LGHNA, CDR2 YSLEER. The CDR3 has 14 amino acids. Trimming took 1 base from V and 5 from J, leaving 10 bases between them.

The chain's CDR3 is CASSFVGRGNTIYF. As DNA, the CDR3 is TGCGCCAGCAGCTTCGTAGGGAGGGGAAACACCATATATTTT. The V call is TRBV5-1, the J call TRBJ1-3; D is uncertain. The V gene lost 2 bases and the J gene lost 4 bases, with 10 bases spanning the gap. Germline CDR1 is SGHRS and CDR2 is YFSETQ. The CDR3 runs to 14 residues.

This chain joins TRBV27 and TRBJ2-3, with 10 bases fitting TRBD2. This CDR3 comprises 17 residues. V was clipped by 2 bases and J by 0 bases; unmatched bases: 5. Germline V gene data show CDR1 as MNHEY and CDR2 as SMNVEV (reference sequence). CDR3 amino acids: CASSLRGLALSTDTQYF. The CDR3, as DNA: TGTGCCAGCAGTTTAAGGGGACTAGCGCTGAGCACAGATACGCAGTATTTT.

V gene TRBV6-6 combines with J gene TRBJ1-1, with no clear D. CDR3 length: 10 residues. From germline, CDR1 is MNHNY and CDR2 SVGAGI (reference sequence). The V gene lost 4 bases and the J gene lost 11 bases, with 8 bases spanning the gap. The CDR3 sequence: CASSSEMAFF. DNA for the CDR3: TGTGCCAGCAGTTCTGAGATGGCTTTCTTT.

The gene calls are TRBV9 and TRBJ1-3; TRBD1 aligns across 8 bases. Losses at the gene ends were 0 bases for V and 3 bases for J; bases not matched to a gene: 5. CDR1 and CDR2 (germline): SGDLS, YYNGEE. The CDR3 is 16 amino acids. CDR3: CASSVGQGAGGNTIYF. The CDR3, as DNA: TGTGCCAGCAGCGTAGGGCAGGGGGCTGGTGGAAACACCATATATTTT.